These T cell receptor beta chains were read from a single sample in a study of blood T cell repertoires in COVID-19. Produced via immunoSEQ multiplex PCR; TCRdb's table is partial and in-frame only. The sample has about 350,000 clones, about 90% seen once. The sequenced material came from PBMCs or T cells enriched from blood (not recorded which). The receptors stem from a woman under 40 who had been exposed to COVID-19. Each CDR3 is given with its conserved first and last residue. The D gene is left open where the match is weak. Part of the rows lack a size; the others show once, few, many or a class for expanded clones.

J	D	V	size	CDR3	DNA
TRBJ2-3	.	TRBV6-1	.	CASSEEGGPTDTQYF	TGTGCCAGCAGTGAAGAAGGGGGACCGACAGATACGCAGTATTTT
TRBJ2-1	.	TRBV6-1	.	CASSEEIAVRTSSYNEQFF	TGTGCCAGCAGTGAAGAGATAGCGGTGCGGACCAGCTCCTACAATGAGCAGTTCTTC
TRBJ1-1	.	TRBV27	.	CASSFRSRLATEAFF	TGTGCCAGCAGTTTTCGCAGCAGGCTGGCGACTGAAGCTTTCTTT
TRBJ2-3	.	TRBV2	.	CASSNRGSADTQYF	TGTGCCAGCAGTAACAGAGGGTCGGCAGATACGCAGTATTTT
TRBJ2-1	TRBD2	TRBV25-1	.	CASRAPGLAGVGEQFF	TGTGCCAGCAGGGCCCCCGGACTAGCGGGAGTGGGTGAGCAGTTCTTC
TRBJ1-1	.	TRBV11-2	.	CASSLAGANTEAFF	TGTGCCAGCAGCTTAGCAGGGGCCAACACTGAAGCTTTCTTT
TRBJ1-4	.	TRBV3-1/TRBV3-2	.	CASSQGDEKLFF	TGTGCCAGCAGTCAGGGTGATGAAAAACTGTTTTTT
TRBJ1-2	.	TRBV4-1	.	CASSHTAGGLDGYTF	TGCGCCAGCAGCCATACCGCGGGGGGCCTTGATGGCTACACCTTC
TRBJ2-7	TRBD1	TRBV28	once	CASTPTRGTGTFYEQYF	TGTGCCAGCACCCCAACGAGGGGGACAGGGACGTTCTACGAGCAGTACTTC
TRBJ1-2	.	TRBV6-1	.	CASSEALGNYGYTF	TGTGCCAGCAGTGAAGCGCTCGGTAACTATGGCTACACCTTC
TRBJ1-1	.	TRBV2	.	CASGADPWNTEAFF	TGTGCCAGCGGAGCCGACCCCTGGAACACTGAAGCTTTCTTT
TRBJ2-7	.	TRBV18	.	CASSPGGYEQYF	TGTGCCAGCTCACCAGGCGGCTACGAGCAGTACTTC
TRBJ2-5	TRBD1	TRBV9	.	CASSVTPDRGGETQYF	TGTGCCAGCAGCGTTACCCCCGACAGGGGCGGAGAGACCCAGTACTTC
TRBJ2-7	TRBD1	TRBV28	.	CASSLLGLGQSPYEQYF	TGTGCCAGCAGTTTATTAGGCCTGGGACAGAGCCCCTACGAGCAGTACTTC
TRBJ2-7	TRBD2	TRBV19	.	CASSQLAGDSYEQYF	TGTGCCAGTAGTCAGCTAGCGGGGGACTCCTACGAGCAGTACTTC
TRBJ2-2	.	TRBV5-1	.	CASSQDTSNTGELFF	TGCGCCAGCAGCCAGGACACTTCGAACACCGGGGAGCTGTTTTTT
TRBJ2-1	TRBD2	TRBV9	.	CASSPLGGAYNEQFF	TGTGCCAGCAGCCCGTTGGGGGGGGCCTACAATGAGCAGTTCTTC
TRBJ2-2	.	TRBV5-1	.	CASSRDWGTFTGELFF	TGCGCCAGCAGCCGGGACTGGGGGACTTTTACCGGGGAGCTGTTTTTT
TRBJ1-6	.	TRBV28	.	CASSTDRSSYNSPLHF	TGTGCCAGCAGCACCGATCGGAGCTCCTATAATTCACCCCTCCACTTT
TRBJ2-1	.	TRBV5-1	.	CASSLQGQGEQFF	TGCGCCAGCAGCTTGCAGGGGCAGGGTGAGCAGTTCTTC
TRBJ2-1	.	TRBV28	.	CASNLLASHNEQFF	TGTGCCAGCAATCTACTAGCTTCTCACAATGAGCAGTTCTTC
TRBJ2-7	TRBD1	TRBV5-1	.	CASSSRVGSGQVASVEQYF	TGCGCCAGCAGCTCACGAGTAGGATCGGGACAGGTGGCCTCGGTCGAGCAGTACTTC
TRBJ2-7	.	TRBV7-9	.	CASSSRDKTPYEQYF	TGTGCCAGCAGCTCCCGGGACAAGACTCCCTACGAGCAGTACTTC
TRBJ1-1	.	TRBV7-6	once	CASSSLSGRWDTGAEAFF	TGTGCCAGCAGCTCGCTTTCTGGAAGGTGGGACACAGGAGCGGAAGCTTTCTTT
TRBJ2-1	.	TRBV7-2	.	CASSFYRVSYNEQFF	TGTGCCAGCAGCTTTTACAGGGTATCCTACAATGAGCAGTTCTTC
TRBJ1-3	.	TRBV3-1/TRBV3-2	few	CASSQGHLQSSGNTIYF	TGTGCCAGCAGCCAGGGACACCTACAGAGCTCTGGAAACACCATATATTTT
TRBJ2-7	TRBD2	TRBV6-1	.	CASSETSGMGPYEGQYF	TGTGCCAGCAGTGAAACTAGCGGGATGGGTCCCTACGAGGGCCAGTACTTC
TRBJ2-1	TRBD2	TRBV11-3	.	CASSTLAGGSYNEQFF	TGTGCCAGCAGCACACTAGCGGGAGGCTCTTACAATGAGCAGTTCTTC
TRBJ2-3	TRBD1	TRBV29-1	.	CSALKQGPQYF	TGCAGCGCGCTAAAACAGGGGCCGCAGTATTTT
TRBJ2-3	TRBD2	TRBV5-8	.	CASSWTGTSGTDTQYF	TGTGCCAGCAGCTGGACCGGGACTAGCGGGACAGATACGCAGTATTTT
TRBJ2-5	.	TRBV4-1	once	CASSQASDSQETQYF	TGCGCCAGCAGCCAAGCATCGGACTCCCAAGAGACCCAGTACTTC
TRBJ2-7	.	TRBV7-6	.	CASSLEQAGSSYEQYF	TGTGCCAGCAGCTTAGAACAGGCAGGAAGCTCCTACGAGCAGTACTTC
TRBJ2-3	.	TRBV30	once	CAWSDTGRSTDTQYF	TGTGCCTGGAGCGACACAGGTCGTAGCACAGATACGCAGTATTTT
TRBJ1-2	.	TRBV5-1	many	CASSSLGGGLGEGYTF	TGCGCCAGCAGCTCCCTGGGTGGGGGCTTGGGAGAAGGCTACACCTTC
TRBJ1-5	.	TRBV15	once	CATSTRRGSNSNQPQHF	TGTGCCACCAGCACCCGGAGAGGGAGTAACAGCAATCAGCCCCAGCATTTT
TRBJ2-1	TRBD2	TRBV19	.	CASSIAGGWGEQFF	TGTGCCAGTAGTATAGCGGGAGGGTGGGGTGAGCAGTTCTTC
TRBJ2-7	TRBD2	TRBV10-3	.	CAISESLAGGPAYEQYF	TGTGCCATCAGTGAGTCGTTGGCGGGAGGGCCTGCCTACGAGCAGTACTTC
TRBJ1-5	TRBD1	TRBV30	.	CAWSRDRAGRGNQPQHF	TGTGCCTGGAGTAGGGACAGGGCGGGTCGAGGCAATCAGCCCCAGCATTTT
TRBJ1-2	.	TRBV3-1/TRBV3-2	.	CASSQEEGVYGYTF	TGTGCCAGCAGCCAGGAAGAGGGGGTCTATGGCTACACCTTC
TRBJ2-3	TRBD2	TRBV5-1	.	CASSWGHGTTSGRATQYF	TGCGCCAGCAGCTGGGGACACGGGACCACTAGCGGGAGAGCTACGCAGTATTTT
TRBJ1-2	.	TRBV11-3	once	CASKSRVDYGYTF	TGTGCCAGCAAGTCCAGGGTCGACTATGGCTACACCTTC
TRBJ2-7	TRBD1	TRBV4-2	.	CASSPDRASTKYEQYF	TGTGCCAGCAGCCCGGACAGGGCTTCGACAAAATACGAGCAGTACTTC
TRBJ2-3	.	TRBV7-3	.	CASSLTRSSTDTQYF	TGTGCCAGCAGCTTAACCCGGTCTAGCACAGATACGCAGTATTTT
TRBJ1-1	TRBD1	TRBV19	.	CASSRLAGQGDTEAFF	TGTGCCAGTAGTAGACTCGCGGGACAGGGAGACACTGAAGCTTTCTTT
TRBJ2-2	TRBD1	TRBV5-1	once	CASSWGTGTGELFF	TGCGCCAGCAGCTGGGGGACAGGGACCGGGGAGCTGTTTTTT
TRBJ1-2	.	TRBV7-8	.	CASSIRVGQGYTF	TGTGCCAGCAGCATCAGGGTTGGACAGGGCTACACCTTC
TRBJ2-7	TRBD1	TRBV19	.	CASSIYRGSGEQYF	TGTGCCAGTAGTATTTACAGGGGGTCGGGCGAGCAGTACTTC
TRBJ1-2	.	TRBV29-1	.	CSAQRNNYGYTF	TGCAGCGCCCAGCGAAATAACTATGGCTACACCTTC
TRBJ1-1	TRBD1	TRBV6-5	.	CASKLGGQAEAFF	TGTGCCAGCAAACTAGGGGGACAGGCTGAAGCTTTCTTT
TRBJ2-7	TRBD2	TRBV4-2	few	CASSPGLAAYEQYF	TGTGCCAGCAGCCCCGGACTAGCTGCCTACGAGCAGTACTTC